Sequencing of this TCR beta chain was carried out in a study of blood T cell repertoires in COVID-19 (dated by TCRdb to the early 2020s). Regarding the study in general: Collaborator samples came from the United States, Italy and Spain and covered acute and convalescent phases of COVID-19. The dataset comprised deeply sampled blood TCRbeta repertoires from subjects exposed to, actively infected with, or recovered from COVID-19. HLA class I and class II types, where available, came from metadata supplied by the sample provider rather than from assay-based typing. The material from the prospective study consisted of cDNA or gDNA derived from T cells, B-cell-depleted T cells, or PBMCs. Samples came from the ongoing ImmuneRACE study (first 160 participants) plus 1,254 subjects from 6 global collaborators. The sample metadata nearly always contained a de-identified subject ID, COVID-19 status, age in years and sex. The repertoires were released in a freely available public database meant as a resource for research on the immune response to SARS-CoV-2. The research as a whole found: How much clinical and demographic metadata was included differed by source and by participant, and the metadata was provided uncurated.

Trimming takes 8 bases off V and 0 bases off J; junction bases not matched to a gene: 7. The CDR3 measures 14 amino acids from cysteine to phenylalanine. Only the CDR3 portion is preserved as DNA: 42 bases, with reading frame beginning at the first base. From a lookup of the germline V gene, CDR1 and CDR2 are MNHNS and SASEGT. As to this clone: It has no known antigen specificity. Base-call qualities are not available, and no considerably larger clone is one nucleotide away.

TCRbeta CDR3 regions were amplified from genomic DNA by means of the immunoSEQ Assay, a bias-controlled multiplex PCR. On the study's bioinformatics: Within the assay, amplification of reference gene primers was used to estimate how many nucleated cells each sample contained. To quantify the absolute abundance of each unique TCRbeta CDR3 rearrangement, sequence reads were collapsed and filtered. For each sample, productive Simpson clonality was calculated by taking the square root of Simpson's diversity index across productive rearrangements. In TCRdb, the immuneACCESS table is reduced to in-frame sequences with V and J assigned. These tables do not hold every clone; where another copy was compared, an unresolved V gene accounts for under half, and the others remain unexplained. Clonal size and the V and J genes are those of that table, whereas D and trimming came from the DNA. Within this sample are roughly 50,000 clones, with around nine tenths of them counted one time only. Roughly 3.9% of the sample comes from the top ten.

The collaborating institutions used their own protocols to collect whole blood in K2EDTA tubes. For TCRbeta analysis, collaborators shipped samples in one of three forms: frozen whole blood, isolated PBMCs, or DNA extracted from either of those sample types. Material for sequencing was peripheral blood. The sequence came from a man between 50 and 59 years old with acute or convalescent COVID-19. The V gene is TRBV6-1 and the J gene is TRBJ2-7; the central 7 bases match TRBD1. DNA sequence: TGTGCCAGCTCCCGAGCAGGGGGCTCCTACGAGCAGTACTTC. It specifies CASSRAGGSYEQYF.